The 27 T cell receptor beta chains in this list originate from one sample, sequenced in a study of T cell repertoires in cytomegalovirus infection. In TCRdb, the reads were re-called with MiXCR into one record per CDR3 protein. The sample contains a few hundred thousand distinct CDR3 sequences, about 20% of which appear only once. The sequenced sample was CD8+ T cells from PBMCs. The receptors stem from a human donor in good health (CMV status not recorded). Some clones in this sample may be carry-over from other donors' samples.

The genes are TRBV12-3 or TRBV12-4 and TRBJ2-7, with D tentatively TRBD1 or TRBD2 (6 bases each). Trimming removed 3 bases from V and 7 bases from J, with 13 bases in between. The CDR3 is 13 residues long. The CDR3 loop reads CASSFMGGREQYF. CDR3 in DNA: TGTGCCAGCAGTTTTATGGGGGGCCGGGAGCAGTACTTC.

There are a few counts of this clonotype. This chain connects TRBV28 to TRBJ2-7; a weak D match, TRBD1 (6 bases). Germline values: CDR1 MDHEN, CDR2 SYDVKM. The CDR3 is 16 amino acids. V lost 3 bases and J lost 0, with 15 bases in between. The CDR3 loop is CASSFGLEDSSYEQYF. CDR3 coding DNA: TGTGCCAGCAGTTTTGGGCTTGAGGACAGCTCCTACGAGCAGTACTTC.

Concerning this clonotype itself: This could be a read error, since a much larger clone is one nucleotide away. The rearrangement links TRBV11-2 to TRBJ2-1, with D perhaps TRBD2 (5 bases). Germline lookup yields CDR1 SGHAT and CDR2 FQNNGV. The CDR3 runs 13 residues. The DNA for the CDR3 is TGTACCAGCAGCTTAGGCGGGTGGAATGAGCAGTTCTTC. This codes for CTSSLGGWNEQFF.

This clonotype was seen a few times. The rearrangement links TRBV20-1 to TRBJ1-1; 12 bases match TRBD1. Trimming at V came to 0 bases and at J to 5 bases, leaving 10 bases not matched to a gene. The CDR3 loop spans 17 amino acids. The germline gives CDR1 DFQATT, CDR2 SNEGSKA (reference sequence). The CDR3 region is CSAREGTGGYIRTEAFF. CDR3 coding DNA: TGCAGTGCTAGAGAGGGGACAGGGGGCTATATCAGGACTGAAGCTTTCTTT.

The J gene is TRBJ2-2, the V gene TRBV11-2; D is perhaps TRBD1 (5 bases). The CDR3 has 14 amino acids. With 5 bases removed from V and 1 base from J, the gap between germline ends came to 8 bases. The germline gives CDR1 SGHAT, CDR2 FQNNGV. CDR3 sequence: CASSGRENTGELFF. The CDR3 nucleotides read TGTGCCAGCAGCGGCAGGGAGAACACCGGGGAGCTGTTTTTT.

This chain connects TRBV12-3 or TRBV12-4 to TRBJ1-5; D not resolved. The CDR3 covers 15 residues. The V and J ends lost 6 bases and 0 bases respectively, with 12 bases between them. CDR3 DNA: TGTGCCAGCAGCCCTGACGGCTATAGCAATCAGCCCCAGCATTTT. It encodes CASSPDGYSNQPQHF.

The V gene is TRBV4-1, the J gene TRBJ2-1, with D perhaps being TRBD1 or TRBD2 (6 bases each). Germline V gives CDR1 MGHRA, CDR2 YSYEKL. V was shortened by 0 bases and J by 7 bases, with 10 bases between the two germline ends. This CDR3 contains 14 residues. DNA of the CDR3: TGCGCCAGCAGCCAAGAAGGGGGAGGTAATGAGCAGTTCTTC. Amino acids: CASSQEGGGNEQFF.

The rearrangement joins TRBV28 to TRBJ2-3; TRBD1 matches at 7 bases. The germline gives CDR1 MDHEN, CDR2 SYDVKM. After removal of 6 bases from V and 7 bases from J, the junction contained 10 bases not matched to a gene. CDR3 length equals 14 residues. The CDR3, as DNA: TGTGCCAGCAGCCCCGACAGGGAGCAAAATACGCAGTATTTT. Its translation is CASSPDREQNTQYF.

This rearrangement joins TRBV28 to TRBJ2-1; maybe TRBD2 (5 bases). CDR3 length: 15 residues. Looked up from germline, CDR1 is MDHEN and CDR2 is SYDVKM. With 5 bases removed from V and 7 bases from J, the gap between germline ends came to 18 bases. The CDR3: CASSPKEALNNEQFF. The CDR3 bases are TGTGCCAGCAGTCCTAAGGAGGCTCTCAATAATGAGCAGTTCTTC.

This clonotype was seen a handful of times. The rearrangement links TRBV20-1 to TRBJ2-2; no reliable D call. With 6 bases removed from V and 0 bases from J, the gap between germline ends came to 8 bases. The CDR3 consists of 13 residues. CDR1 is DFQATT and CDR2 is SNEGSKA in the germline V gene (reference sequence). This CDR3 is CSALGPNTGELFF. The CDR3 region has the DNA TGCAGTGCCCTTGGACCGAACACCGGGGAGCTGTTTTTT.

A word on this clonotype: A much larger clone differs from this one at a single base, so this may be a read error. CDR3 amino acids: CASLAGESDEQFF. The CDR3 bases are TGTGCCAGCCTCGCAGGGGAGAGCGATGAGCAGTTCTTC. This chain uses TRBV7-2 with TRBJ2-1, with D perhaps TRBD1 (6 bases). In germline, CDR1 is SGHTA, CDR2 FQGNSA. CDR3 length: 13 residues. Trimming took off 8 bases at V and 8 bases at J, with 16 bases between the two ends.

The chain combines TRBV20-1 with TRBJ1-3; D not resolved. Germline-derived CDR1 and CDR2 are DFQATT and SNEGSKA (reference sequence). CDR3 length equals 14 residues. Trimming took 0 bases from V and 0 from J, leaving 6 bases between them. For the CDR3, the DNA is TGCAGTGCTAGAGAACATCCCTCTGGAAACACCATATATTTT. It yields the protein CSAREHPSGNTIYF.

This clonotype occurred a few times. The chain is built from TRBV12-3 or TRBV12-4 and TRBJ2-7; TRBD2 aligns across 10 bases. V lost 6 bases, J lost 2 bases, and 7 bases stayed unmatched. The CDR3 contains 15 residues. The CDR3 here is CASRSTSGDTYEQYF. In DNA form, the CDR3 reads TGTGCCAGCAGATCTACTAGCGGGGACACCTACGAGCAGTACTTC.

This clonotype has a handful of counts. The chain links TRBV12-3 or TRBV12-4 to TRBJ2-5; a weak D match, TRBD2 (5 bases). The CDR3 loop spans 14 amino acids. V was pared by 5 bases and J by 2 bases, with 12 bases between. In nucleotides, the CDR3 is TGTGCCAGCAGTCCCCTCGGGGAACAAGAGACCCAGTACTTC. It specifies CASSPLGEQETQYF.

The V and J genes are TRBV29-1 and TRBJ2-7; no definite D call. The CDR3 runs 12 residues. Trimming shortened V by 6 bases and J by 2 bases, and 11 bases separated the two germline ends. The germline V gene has CDR1 SQVTM and CDR2 ANQGSEA. This CDR3 reads CSVLSWTYEQYF. The CDR3 nucleotides read TGCAGCGTCCTCAGTTGGACCTACGAGCAGTACTTC.

The chain uses TRBV4-1 and TRBJ2-2; D remains unclear. The CDR3 runs to 16 residues. Trimming pared 1 base from V and 0 bases from J, leaving 9 bases between. Per the germline V gene, CDR1 is MGHRA and CDR2 is YSYEKL. CDR3 in amino acids: CASSQAPHANTGELFF. The DNA for the CDR3 is TGCGCCAGCAGCCAAGCGCCCCACGCGAACACCGGGGAGCTGTTTTTT.

This clonotype has only one observation. This may be a read error: a much more frequent sequence differs by one nucleotide. The CDR3 ends on some other residue instead of the conserved phenylalanine or tryptophan, so this is likely a read error. The J gene is TRBJ1-6, the V gene TRBV28; D might be TRBD1 (6 bases). CDR1 is MDHEN, CDR2 SYDVKM, per germline. The CDR3 spans 16 residues. V was clipped by 6 bases and J by 0 bases, with 12 bases between them. CDR3 DNA sequence: TGTGCCAGCAGCCGAGGACAGAGCTCCTATAATTCACCCCTCCACCTT. It encodes CASSRGQSSYNSPLHL.

This clonotype was recorded a few times. The chain joins TRBV2 to TRBJ2-7; possible D gene TRBD2, 7 bases. The CDR3 loop spans 15 amino acids. Germline V gene data show CDR1 as SNHLY and CDR2 as FYNNEI. Trimming cost V 3 bases and J 2 bases, with 14 bases left between them. Here the CDR3 reads CASSDRPGGTYEQYF. The DNA for the CDR3 is TGTGCCAGCAGTGACAGGCCGGGGGGCACCTACGAGCAGTACTTC. Together with reference TRBV2 and TRBJ2-7, the CDR3 gives the full variable domain: EPEVTQTPSHQVTQMGQEVILRCVPISNHLYFYWYRQILGQKVEFLVSFYNNEISEKSEIFDDQFSVERPDGSNFTLKIRSTKLEDSAMYFCASSDRPGGTYEQYFGPGTRLTVT.

This chain connects TRBV4-1 to TRBJ2-7; 9 positions match TRBD1. V lost 3 bases and J lost 2; bases outside the gene matches: 5. The CDR3 has 15 amino acids. CDR1 is MGHRA and CDR2 is YSYEKL in the germline V gene. The CDR3 spells CASSQTGQGTYEQYF. CDR3 DNA: TGCGCCAGCAGCCAGACGGGACAGGGAACCTACGAGCAGTACTTC.

The V call is TRBV29-1, the J call TRBJ2-3; 10 bases are a match to TRBD1. The CDR3 is 15 amino acids. V lost 1 base to trimming and J lost 8 bases; unmatched junction nucleotides: 9. The germline gives CDR1 SQVTM, CDR2 ANQGSEA. The CDR3, as DNA: TGCAGCGTTGAAGCTAAGGGACAGGGGTTGTCTACGCAGTATTTT. It is translated as CSVEAKGQGLSTQYF.

The J gene is TRBJ2-1, the V gene TRBV27; TRBD2 might be the D (5 bases). The CDR3 is 14 residues long. The V end lost 0 bases, the J end lost 4 bases, and 7 bases lay between the germline ends. CDR1 and CDR2 from the germline V gene are MNHEY and SMNVEV (reference sequence). The CDR3 DNA reads TGTGCCAGCAGTTTATCGGACTTTTACAATGAGCAGTTCTTC. Translated, it gives CASSLSDFYNEQFF.

The genes are TRBV2 and TRBJ1-2; D is perhaps TRBD1 (6 bases). V lost 6 bases to trimming and J lost 0 bases, with 14 bases between them. Germline V CDR1 and CDR2: SNHLY, FYNNEI. The CDR3 covers 15 residues. CDR3: CASRETGPPNYGYTF. CDR3 in DNA: TGTGCCAGCAGGGAAACAGGGCCCCCTAACTATGGCTACACCTTC.

The chain joins TRBV7-3 to TRBJ1-1; D remains ambiguous. This CDR3 is 15 amino acids long. Germline CDR1 and CDR2: SGHTA and FQGTGA. Trimming removed 5 bases from V and 0 bases from J, with 13 bases in between. This chain's CDR3 is CASSPLAAMNTEAFF. Here the CDR3 DNA reads TGTGCCAGCAGCCCCTTGGCAGCGATGAACACTGAAGCTTTCTTT.

This clonotype has ten or more counts. V and J are TRBV2 and TRBJ2-1; D gene unclear. Trimming pared 2 bases from V and 5 bases from J, leaving 7 bases between. In germline, CDR1 is SNHLY, CDR2 FYNNEI. CDR3 length equals 13 residues. This chain's CDR3 is CASSEPENNEQFF. CDR3 nucleotide sequence: TGTGCCAGCAGTGAACCGGAAAACAATGAGCAGTTCTTC.

The chain couples TRBV20-1 to TRBJ1-6; possible D gene TRBD1, 6 bases. The CDR3 runs 14 residues. V was cut by 2 bases and J by 7 bases, with 12 bases left in between. Germline loops: CDR1 DFQATT, CDR2 SNEGSKA (reference sequence). The CDR3 here is CSARSAGVNSPLHF. DNA for the CDR3: TGCAGTGCTAGATCAGCAGGGGTGAATTCACCCCTCCACTTT.

This clonotype was counted ten times or more. The chain has TRBV19 and TRBJ2-1; no clear D gene. Trimming took 3 bases from V and 4 from J, leaving 10 bases between them. The CDR3 runs to 14 residues. The germline CDR1 and CDR2 sequences are LNHDA and SQIVND (reference sequence). The CDR3 is CASSMATSYNEQFF. The CDR3 nucleotides read TGTGCCAGTAGTATGGCGACTTCTTACAATGAGCAGTTCTTC.

This CDR3 reads CASSRMNTEAFF. As DNA, the CDR3 is TGTGCCAGCAGCAGAATGAACACTGAAGCTTTCTTT. The genes are TRBV12-3 or TRBV12-4 and TRBJ1-1; unclear D gene. Trimming removed 6 bases at V and 0 bases at J, with 5 bases between. The CDR3 length is 12 residues.